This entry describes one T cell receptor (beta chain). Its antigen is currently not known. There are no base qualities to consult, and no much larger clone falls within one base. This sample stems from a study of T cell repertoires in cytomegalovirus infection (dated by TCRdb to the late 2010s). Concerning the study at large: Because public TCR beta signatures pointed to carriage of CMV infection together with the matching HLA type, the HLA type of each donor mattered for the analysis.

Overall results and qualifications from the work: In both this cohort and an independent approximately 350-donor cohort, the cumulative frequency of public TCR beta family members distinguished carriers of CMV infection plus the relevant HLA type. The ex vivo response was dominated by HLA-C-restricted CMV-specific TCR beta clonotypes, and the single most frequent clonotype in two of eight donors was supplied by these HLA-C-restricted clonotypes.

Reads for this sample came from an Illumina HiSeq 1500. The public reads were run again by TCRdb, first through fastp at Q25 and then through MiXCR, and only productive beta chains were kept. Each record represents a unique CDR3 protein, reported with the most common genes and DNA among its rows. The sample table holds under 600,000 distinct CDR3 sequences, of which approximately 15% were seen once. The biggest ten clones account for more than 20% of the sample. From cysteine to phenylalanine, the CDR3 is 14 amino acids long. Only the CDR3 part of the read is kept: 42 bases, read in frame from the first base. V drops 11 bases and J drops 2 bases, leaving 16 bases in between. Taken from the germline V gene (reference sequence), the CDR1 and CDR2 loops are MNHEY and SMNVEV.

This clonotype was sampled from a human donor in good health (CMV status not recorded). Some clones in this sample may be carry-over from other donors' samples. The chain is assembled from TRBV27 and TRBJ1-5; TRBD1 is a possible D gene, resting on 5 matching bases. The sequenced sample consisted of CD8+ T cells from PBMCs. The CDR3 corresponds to CASGGAHGNQPQHF. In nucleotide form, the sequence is TGTGCCTCCGGAGGGGCTCATGGCAATCAGCCCCAGCATTTT.